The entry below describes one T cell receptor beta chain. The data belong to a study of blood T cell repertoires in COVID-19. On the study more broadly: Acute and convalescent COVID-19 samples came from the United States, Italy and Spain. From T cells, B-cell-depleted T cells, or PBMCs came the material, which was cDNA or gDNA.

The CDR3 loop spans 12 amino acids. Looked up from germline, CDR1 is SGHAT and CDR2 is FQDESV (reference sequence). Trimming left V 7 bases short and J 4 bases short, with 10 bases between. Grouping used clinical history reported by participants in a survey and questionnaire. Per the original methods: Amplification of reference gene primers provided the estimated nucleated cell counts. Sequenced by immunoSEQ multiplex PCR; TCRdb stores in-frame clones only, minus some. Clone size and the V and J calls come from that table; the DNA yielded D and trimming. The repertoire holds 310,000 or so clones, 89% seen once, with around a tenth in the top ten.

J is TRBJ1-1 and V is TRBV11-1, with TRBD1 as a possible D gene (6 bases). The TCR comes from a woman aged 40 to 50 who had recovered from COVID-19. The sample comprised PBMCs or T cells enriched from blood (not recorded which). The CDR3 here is CASNREGTEAFF. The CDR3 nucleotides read TGTGCCAGCAACAGGGAGGGCACTGAAGCTTTCTTT.